One and the same sample provided the 10 T cell receptor beta chains below, sequenced in a study of T cells in Graves' hyperthyroidism and ophthalmopathy. RNA transcripts served as the template for amplifying TCR beta CDR3 regions. RT-PCR in the first round (using the HTBI primer set) targeted the TCR CDR3. MiXCR was run by TCRdb on the multiplex PCR reads, yielding one entry per CDR3 protein. The top ten hold roughly 15% of the sample, which has some 360,000 distinct CDR3 sequences, around a sixth seen once. Input material: blood. These receptors originate from a woman aged 40 to 55 with Graves' ophthalmopathy.

This clonotype was seen many times. The chain links TRBV20-1 to TRBJ1-5; D gene unclear. CDR3 size: 13 residues. Trimming took off 3 bases at V and 5 bases at J, with 11 bases between the two ends. The V gene's germline CDR1 is DFQATT and CDR2 SNEGSKA (reference sequence). The CDR3 coding sequence is TGCAGTGCTAGTTCCGGGTTGTATCAGCCCCAGCATTTT. Its protein is CSASSGLYQPQHF.

The sample holds many counts of this clonotype. This rearrangement joins TRBV27 to TRBJ2-7; 7 bases fit TRBD1. J was trimmed by 3 bases and V by 7 bases; bases with no gene match: 15. Germline V gives CDR1 MNHEY, CDR2 SMNVEV (reference sequence). CDR3 length: 16 amino acids. The CDR3 nucleotides read TGTGCCAGCACTCCCCCCCGTAGGGACAGAGACTACGAGCAGTACTTC. Translation: CASTPPRRDRDYEQYF.

This clonotype was found once. The V gene is TRBV13, the J gene TRBJ1-2; no firm D call. The germline V and J ends were trimmed by 1 base and 7 bases, with 13 bases remaining between them. The germline gives CDR1 PRHDT, CDR2 FYEKMQ (reference sequence). This CDR3 has 14 amino acids. Here the CDR3 reads CASSLDGGYGGYTF. The CDR3 DNA follows: TGTGCCAGCAGCTTAGATGGAGGGTATGGTGGCTACACCTTC.

This clonotype has at least ten counts. The chain joins TRBV29-1 to TRBJ1-1, with D hard to call. Germline lookup yields CDR1 SQVTM and CDR2 ANQGSEA. V dropped 0 bases and J dropped 5 bases, with 4 bases sitting between them. This CDR3 contains 11 residues. The CDR3 sequence is CSVEEVTEAFF. The CDR3 DNA follows: TGCAGCGTTGAAGAGGTAACTGAAGCTTTCTTT.

This clonotype has ten or more counts. V and J are TRBV28 and TRBJ2-5; 14 bases line up with TRBD2. Trimming took 7 bases from V and 0 from J; bases not matched to a gene: 7. The V gene's germline CDR1 is MDHEN and CDR2 SYDVKM. The CDR3 totals 17 residues. CDR3 coding DNA: TGTGCCAGCACCCGGACTAGCGGGAGGACGTACCAAGAGACCCAGTACTTC. Amino acid sequence: CASTRTSGRTYQETQYF.

This clonotype was seen at least ten times. This may be a read error, as it is one base from a much larger clone. The V call is TRBV6-1, the J call TRBJ1-5, with D unresolved. Germline V gene sequence: CDR1 MNHNS, CDR2 SASEGT. The CDR3 runs 14 residues. V shed 4 bases and J shed 0 bases, with 7 bases lying between them. As DNA, the CDR3 is TGTGCCAGCAGTGGGGCAGCTAGCAATCAGCCCCAGCATTTT. Protein product: CASSGAASNQPQHF.

At least ten counts were recorded for this clonotype. The chain uses TRBV6-2 or TRBV6-3 and TRBJ1-5; D is perhaps TRBD1 (5 bases). Between the trimmed V and J ends, which lost 6 bases and 0 bases, there was a span of 12 bases. CDR3 size: 15 residues. Germline CDR1 reads MNHEY; CDR2 reads SVGEGT. This CDR3 is CASRSDSYSNQPQHF. DNA of the CDR3: TGTGCCAGCAGATCAGACAGTTATAGCAATCAGCCCCAGCATTTT.

The chain links TRBV10-3 to TRBJ1-2; tentative D call: TRBD1 (5 bases). Trimming removed 0 bases from V and 3 bases from J, with 11 bases in between. CDR1 and CDR2 from the germline V gene are ENHRY and SYGVKD. This CDR3 is 15 amino acids long. In DNA, the CDR3 is TGTGCCATCAGTGAGTCTAGGGGTCTAGACTATGGCTACACCTTC. Amino acid sequence: CAISESRGLDYGYTF.

There are many counts of this clonotype. CDR3 coding DNA: TGTGCCAGCAGTTTAGGGGGGACAGGGATTTTTCTCCTGAACACCGGGGAGCTGTTTTTT. Amino acids: CASSLGGTGIFLLNTGELFF. The genes are TRBV28 and TRBJ2-2; 9 positions match TRBD1. This CDR3 has 20 amino acids. The V segment lost 2 bases and the J segment 1 base; nucleotides outside the gene matches: 14. Germline V gene sequence: CDR1 MDHEN, CDR2 SYDVKM.

This clonotype came up many times. The gene calls are TRBV28 and TRBJ1-1, with D tentatively TRBD1 (5 bases). The germline CDR1 and CDR2 sequences are MDHEN and SYDVKM. Trimming took off 0 bases at V and 4 bases at J, with 15 bases between the two ends. The CDR3 sequence is 16 residues long. CDR3 residues: CASSLWGGRGGTEAFF. DNA for the CDR3: TGTGCCAGCAGTTTATGGGGAGGGAGGGGTGGCACTGAAGCTTTCTTT.